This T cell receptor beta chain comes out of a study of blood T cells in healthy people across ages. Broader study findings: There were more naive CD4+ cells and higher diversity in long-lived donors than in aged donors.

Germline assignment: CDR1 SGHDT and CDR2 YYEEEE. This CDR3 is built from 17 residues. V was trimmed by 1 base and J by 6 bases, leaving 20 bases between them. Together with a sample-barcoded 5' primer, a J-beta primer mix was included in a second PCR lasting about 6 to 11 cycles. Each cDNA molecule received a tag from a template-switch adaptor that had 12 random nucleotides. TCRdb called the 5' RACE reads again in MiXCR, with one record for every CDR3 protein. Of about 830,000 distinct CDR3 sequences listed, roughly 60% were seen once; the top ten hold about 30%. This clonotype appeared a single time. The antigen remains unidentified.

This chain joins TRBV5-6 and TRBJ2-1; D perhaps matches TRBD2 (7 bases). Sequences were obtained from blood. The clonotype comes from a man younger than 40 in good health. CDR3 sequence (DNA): TGTGCCAGCAGCTTGCTCCCCCGGGGGGCCATGTCCAATGAGCAGTTCTTC. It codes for CASSLLPRGAMSNEQFF.